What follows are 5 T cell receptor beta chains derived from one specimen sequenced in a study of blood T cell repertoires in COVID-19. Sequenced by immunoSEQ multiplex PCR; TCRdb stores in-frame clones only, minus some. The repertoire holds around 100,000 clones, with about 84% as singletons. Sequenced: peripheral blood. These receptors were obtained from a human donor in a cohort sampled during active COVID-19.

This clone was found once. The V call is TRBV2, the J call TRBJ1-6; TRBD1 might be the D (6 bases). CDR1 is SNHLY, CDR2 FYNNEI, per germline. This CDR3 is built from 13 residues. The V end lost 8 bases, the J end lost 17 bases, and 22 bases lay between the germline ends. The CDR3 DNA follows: TGTGCCAGCGGTGGGGACATCGCCCGAATCGTCCACTTT. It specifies CASGGDIARIVHF.

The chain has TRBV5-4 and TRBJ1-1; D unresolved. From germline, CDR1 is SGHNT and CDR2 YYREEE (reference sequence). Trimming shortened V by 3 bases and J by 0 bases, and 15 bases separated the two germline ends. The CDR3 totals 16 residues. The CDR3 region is CASSSGKSPMNTEAFF. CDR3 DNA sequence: TGTGCCAGCAGCTCCGGGAAGTCCCCCATGAACACTGAAGCTTTCTTT. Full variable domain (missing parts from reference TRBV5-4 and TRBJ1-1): ETGVTQSPTHLIKTRGQQVTLRCSSQSGHNTVSWYQQALGQGPQFIFQYYREEENGRGNFPPRFSGLQFPNYSSELNVNALELDDSALYLCASSSGKSPMNTEAFFGQGTRLTVV.

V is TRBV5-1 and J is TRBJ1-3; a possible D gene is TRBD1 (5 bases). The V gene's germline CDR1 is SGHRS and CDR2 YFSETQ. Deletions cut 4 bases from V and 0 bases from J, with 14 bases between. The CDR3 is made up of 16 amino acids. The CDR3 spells CASSETPGVSGNTIYF. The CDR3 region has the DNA TGCGCCAGCAGCGAAACGCCGGGGGTCTCTGGAAACACCATATATTTT.

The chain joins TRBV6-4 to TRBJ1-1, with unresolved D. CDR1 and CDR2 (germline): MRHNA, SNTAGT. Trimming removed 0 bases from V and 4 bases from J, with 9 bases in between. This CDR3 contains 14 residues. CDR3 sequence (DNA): TGTGCCAGCAGTGACTCTTTCTCTTCCACTGAAGCTTTCTTT. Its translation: CASSDSFSSTEAFF.

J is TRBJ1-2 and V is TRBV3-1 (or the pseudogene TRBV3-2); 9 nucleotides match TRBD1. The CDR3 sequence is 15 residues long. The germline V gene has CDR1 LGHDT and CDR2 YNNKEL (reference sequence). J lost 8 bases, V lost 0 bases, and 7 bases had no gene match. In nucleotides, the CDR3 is TGTGCCAGCAGCCAAGATCCTACAGGGGGCGGAGGCTACACCTTC. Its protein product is CASSQDPTGGGGYTF.